The clone carrying this TCR beta chain has a handful of counts. The antigen is not known. CDR3 size: 15 residues. The V and J ends lost 0 bases and 0 bases respectively, with 4 bases between them. Germline V gene sequence: CDR1 SGHDT, CDR2 YYEEEE. This sample is drawn from a study of T cell responses to AZD1222 COVID-19 vaccine. Study results and limitations: Two AZD1222 administrations were followed by greater Spike-specific TCR breadth and depth. Baseline testing showed seropositivity in only six AZD1222 recipients. Females outnumbered males among donors, who were mostly white British; clonal diversity was possibly underestimated. No day 14 peak samples; only post-peak repertoires were characterized.

Clones were sequenced by immunoSEQ multiplex PCR, and TCRdb holds only the in-frame ones, with some missing. The repertoire consists of 150,000 to 180,000 clones, with 90% occurring once and the leading ten covering roughly 1.6%. The chain uses TRBV5-6 and TRBJ2-6; no definite D call. The receptor's source is an adult who received the AZD1222 COVID-19 vaccine. Sequenced here: peripheral blood, sampled 28 days after the second AZD1222 dose. In DNA form, the CDR3 reads TGTGCCAGCAGCTTGGGTTACTCTGGGGCCAACGTCCTGACTTTC. It encodes CASSLGYSGANVLTF.